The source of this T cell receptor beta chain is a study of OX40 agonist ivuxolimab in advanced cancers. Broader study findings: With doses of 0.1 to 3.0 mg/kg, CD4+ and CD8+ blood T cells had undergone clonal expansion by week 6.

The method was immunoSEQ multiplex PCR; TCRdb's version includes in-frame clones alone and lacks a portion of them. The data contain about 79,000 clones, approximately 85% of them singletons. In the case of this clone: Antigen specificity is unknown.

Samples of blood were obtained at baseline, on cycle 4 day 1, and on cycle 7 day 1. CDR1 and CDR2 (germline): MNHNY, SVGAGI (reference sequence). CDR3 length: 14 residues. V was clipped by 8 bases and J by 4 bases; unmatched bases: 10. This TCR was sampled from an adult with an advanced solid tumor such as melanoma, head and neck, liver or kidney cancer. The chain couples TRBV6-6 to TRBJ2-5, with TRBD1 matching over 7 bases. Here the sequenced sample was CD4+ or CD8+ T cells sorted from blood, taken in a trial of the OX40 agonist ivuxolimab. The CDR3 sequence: CASLRAPGGETQYF. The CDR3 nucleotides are TGTGCCAGCCTAAGGGCCCCAGGGGGAGAGACCCAGTACTTC.